This T cell receptor (beta chain) was identified in a study of cytomegalovirus exposure and HLA in healthy donors. Study-wide points: Analyzed later, association rates of TCRs varied across HLA loci, with DRB1 most and HLA-C fewest.

About this clone: Its antigen is unknown.

CDR3 length equals 15 residues. J lost 4 bases, V lost 6 bases, and 7 bases had no gene match. The germline CDR1 and CDR2 sequences are SGHAT and FQNNGV. A multiplex PCR was run with 60 Vbeta primers and 13 Jbeta primers. The protocol was immunoSEQ multiplex PCR, while the TCRdb copy is restricted to in-frame clones and leaves out a portion. The repertoire includes 150,000 to 200,000 clones, over 80% of them detected once, and more than 1% sits in the top ten. Though nominally healthy at sampling, donors likely had unrecorded immune exposures. The chain has TRBV11-2 and TRBJ2-3; 10 bases fit TRBD1. Specimen: PBMCs. The sequence was collected from a boy younger than 10 in good health and CMV-seronegative. This CDR3 is CASSPDRGPADTQYF. DNA for the CDR3: TGTGCCAGCAGTCCTGACAGGGGGCCGGCAGATACGCAGTATTTT.